This T cell receptor (beta chain) was documented in a study of T cell responses to AZD1222 COVID-19 vaccine. Germline V lookup: CDR1 MNHNS, CDR2 SASEGT. The CDR3 extends over 15 amino acids. V was pared by 1 base and J by 4 bases, with 13 bases between. Sequencing was performed with immunoSEQ multiplex PCR; in TCRdb, only in-frame clones are kept and a portion is missing. The profile shows 95,000 to 110,000 clones, roughly nine tenths of them singletons. J is TRBJ1-2 and V is TRBV6-1; D uncertain. This TCR was recovered from an adult who received the AZD1222 COVID-19 vaccine. Source: peripheral blood, taken 28 days after the second AZD1222 dose. The CDR3 DNA follows: TGTGCCAGCAGTGAAGGGAGGGTCAGCTTCTATGGCTACACCTTC. Its translation is CASSEGRVSFYGYTF.